This section outlines one TCR beta chain sequence together with its context. The sample originates from a study of CD8+ T cells in alopecia areata. It was cDNA, reverse transcribed from extracted RNA, that served as the sequencing template. Some clones are missing from TCRdb's copy, which holds only in-frame ones; the method was immunoSEQ multiplex PCR. The sample has about 150,000 clones, approximately 45% seen once; the top ten hold over 5.5%. The CDR3 is 15 residues long. Trimming pared 0 bases from V and 0 bases from J, leaving 9 bases between. CDR1 is MNHEY and CDR2 is SVGAGI in the germline V gene.

What was sequenced was CD4+ T cells sorted from blood. The chain joins TRBV6-5 to TRBJ2-7, with D uncertain. This receptor was taken from a human donor with alopecia areata. The chain's CDR3 is CASSYSIPSSYEQYF. The CDR3 nucleotides read TGTGCCAGCAGTTACTCGATACCAAGCTCCTACGAGCAGTACTTC.